The 25 T cell receptor beta chains below come from one sample, sequenced in a study of T cell changes during pregnancy in multiple sclerosis. Using immunoSEQ multiplex PCR, the repertoire was profiled, and TCRdb retains in-frame clones only, with some absent. Altogether 55,000 to 65,000 clones are present, about 93% being singletons, with the ten largest covering roughly 2.5%. Sequencing was performed on CD8+ T cells from peripheral blood mononuclear cells, taken in the third trimester of pregnancy. The receptors were gathered from a female donor with multiple sclerosis, enrolled in a pregnancy study.

This rearrangement joins TRBV4-2 to TRBJ2-1; 7 bases are shared with TRBD2. Trimming cost V 0 bases and J 7 bases; bases outside gene matches: 15. CDR1 and CDR2 from the germline V gene are LGHNA and YNFKEQ. The CDR3 length is 18 residues. The CDR3 is CASSQESLAVLRDNEQFF. CDR3 DNA: TGTGCCAGCAGCCAAGAGAGCCTAGCGGTTTTGAGGGATAATGAGCAGTTCTTC.

The V gene is TRBV7-9, the J gene TRBJ2-3; D remains ambiguous. The ends were cut back, 2 bases at V and 2 bases at J, with 5 bases in the middle. This CDR3 spans 13 amino acids. Germline assignment: CDR1 SEHNR and CDR2 FQNEAQ (reference sequence). The CDR3 DNA sequence: TGTGCCAGCAGCTTATCCCTCACAGATACGCAGTATTTT. It is translated as CASSLSLTDTQYF.

This chain uses TRBV4-1 with TRBJ1-1, with a possible D match to TRBD1 (6 bases). The V and J ends lost 1 base and 0 bases respectively, with 15 bases between them. The CDR3 length is 17 residues. Germline CDR1 reads MGHRA; CDR2 reads YSYEKL. The CDR3 reads CASSQVYGQRVNTEAFF. For the CDR3, the DNA is TGCGCCAGCAGCCAAGTTTATGGACAGCGAGTGAACACTGAAGCTTTCTTT.

CDR3 nucleotides: TGTGCCAGCAGCTTAGGACTAGCGGAGTCCTACGAGCAGTACTTC. Protein product: CASSLGLAESYEQYF. The V and J genes are TRBV7-3 and TRBJ2-7; 10 bases agree with TRBD2. Looked up from germline, CDR1 is SGHTA and CDR2 is FQGTGA. V dropped 2 bases and J dropped 1; count of bases not matched to a gene: 2. CDR3 length equals 15 residues.

This chain uses TRBV5-1 with TRBJ1-4; 7 bases fit TRBD1. CDR1 is SGHRS, CDR2 YFSETQ, per germline. Losses at the gene ends were 3 bases for V and 2 bases for J; bases not matched to a gene: 4. The CDR3 runs to 15 residues. The CDR3, as DNA: TGCGCCAGCAGCTCCGCGGGACAGACTAATGAAAAACTGTTTTTT. It yields the protein CASSSAGQTNEKLFF. The full variable domain, completed using reference TRBV5-1 and TRBJ1-4, is KAGVTQTPRYLIKTRGQQVTLSCSPISGHRSVSWYQQTPGQGLQFLFEYFSETQRNKGNFPGRFSGRQFSNSRSEMNVSTLELGDSALYLCASSSAGQTNEKLFFGSGTQLSVL.

J is TRBJ2-3 and V is TRBV4-2, with D perhaps matching TRBD2 (6 bases). CDR3 length: 14 residues. Deletions cut 0 bases from V and 6 bases from J, with 10 bases between. Germline V CDR1 and CDR2: LGHNA, YNFKEQ. This chain's CDR3 is CASSQDGTPDTQYF. CDR3 DNA sequence: TGTGCCAGCAGCCAAGACGGGACTCCCGATACGCAGTATTTT.

The chain has TRBV27 and TRBJ2-7; a possible D gene is TRBD2 (5 bases). Germline V gene data show CDR1 as MNHEY and CDR2 as SMNVEV (reference sequence). The CDR3 has 16 amino acids. The V end lost 3 bases, the J end lost 0 bases, and 15 bases lay between the germline ends. The CDR3 here is CASSLSVGALSYEQYF. The CDR3 DNA reads TGTGCCAGCAGTTTGTCGGTGGGAGCCCTCTCCTACGAGCAGTACTTC.

The genes are TRBV29-1 and TRBJ2-2, with a tentative D call TRBD1 (6 bases). With 6 bases removed from V and 3 bases from J, the gap between germline ends came to 17 bases. The CDR3 has 15 residues. Germline V gene data show CDR1 as SQVTM and CDR2 as ANQGSEA. The chain's CDR3 is CSVRGLAEDTGELFF. The CDR3 coding sequence is TGCAGCGTCAGGGGCCTAGCAGAAGACACCGGGGAGCTGTTTTTT.

This clone was found once. The rearrangement links TRBV29-1 to TRBJ1-2, with 7 bases aligning to TRBD1. V lost 3 bases and J lost 8; bases outside the gene matches: 9. The CDR3 sequence is 13 residues long. Germline V gives CDR1 SQVTM, CDR2 ANQGSEA. CDR3 bases: TGCAGCGTTGATGACAGGGCTGGGGACGGCTACACCTTC. Translating it yields CSVDDRAGDGYTF. Based on the CDR3 plus reference TRBV29-1 and TRBJ1-2, the full variable domain is SAVISQKPSRDICQRGTSLTIQCQVDSQVTMMFWYRQQPGQSLTLIATANQGSEATYESGFVIDKFPISRPNLTFSTLTVSNMSPEDSSIYLCSVDDRAGDGYTFGSGTRLTVV.

As concerns this clone: The conserved final phenylalanine or tryptophan is absent from the CDR3, which likely points to a read error. The gene calls are TRBV2 and TRBJ1-2; 10 bases align to TRBD1. The CDR3 covers 17 residues. Germline CDR1 reads SNHLY; CDR2 reads FYNNEI. After removal of 3 bases from V and 0 bases from J, the junction contained 7 bases not matched to a gene. This CDR3 is CASSEYDRGRSNYGYTS. In nucleotides, the CDR3 is TGTGCCAGCAGTGAGTACGACAGGGGGCGGTCTAACTATGGCTACACCTCC.

The chain carries TRBV30 and TRBJ2-7, with D perhaps matching TRBD1 (6 bases). This CDR3 contains 13 residues. Per the germline V gene, CDR1 is GTSNPN and CDR2 is SVGIG (reference sequence). V was clipped by 0 bases and J by 6 bases, with 12 bases between them. DNA for the CDR3: TGTGCCTGGAGTGTAATTTCGACAGGCGAGCAGTACTTC. Residues: CAWSVISTGEQYF.

J is TRBJ2-7 and V is TRBV27, with D perhaps matching TRBD1 (6 bases). CDR3 size: 15 residues. Trimming removed 1 base from V and 0 bases from J, with 10 bases in between. The V gene's germline CDR1 is MNHEY and CDR2 SMNVEV (reference sequence). For the CDR3, the DNA is TGTGCCAGCAGTTTATTTGTCAGGGGCTCCTACGAGCAGTACTTC. Its translation: CASSLFVRGSYEQYF.

The rearrangement links TRBV18 to TRBJ2-2; D may be TRBD2 (6 bases). This CDR3 region has 14 residues. V was cut by 6 bases and J by 5 bases, with 13 bases left in between. Germline assignment: CDR1 KGHSH and CDR2 LQKENI. Written as DNA, the CDR3 is TGTGCCAGCTCTACCACTCGGGGGACCGGGGAGCTGTTTTTT. It specifies CASSTTRGTGELFF.

The chain links TRBV7-7 to TRBJ2-2; perhaps TRBD1 as D (6 bases). The CDR3 spans 15 residues. The V gene's germline CDR1 is SSHAT and CDR2 FNYEAQ (reference sequence). Trimming took off 4 bases at V and 4 bases at J, with 13 bases between the two ends. CDR3 residues: CASSWGTMGTGELFF. CDR3 DNA: TGTGCCAGCAGCTGGGGGACAATGGGCACCGGGGAGCTGTTTTTT.

The chain is built from TRBV10-3 and TRBJ2-1; 8 nucleotides line up with TRBD2. V lost 6 bases, J lost 8 bases, and 12 bases stayed unmatched. This CDR3 has 15 residues. From germline, CDR1 is ENHRY and CDR2 SYGVKD. The CDR3 region is CAISAGVAGFDEQFF. CDR3 in DNA: TGTGCCATCAGCGCGGGGGTAGCGGGATTCGATGAGCAGTTCTTC.

This rearrangement joins TRBV28 to TRBJ2-5; D is possibly TRBD2 (5 bases). This CDR3 is built from 15 residues. Looked up from germline, CDR1 is MDHEN and CDR2 is SYDVKM. The V end was cut by 7 bases, the J end by 5 bases, with 20 bases between. The CDR3 nucleotides are TGTGCCAGCATGGCCCCTGATACTAGTGCGGAGACCCAGTACTTC. Its translation is CASMAPDTSAETQYF.

The chain has TRBV6-5 and TRBJ2-2; D is unclear. From germline, CDR1 is MNHEY and CDR2 SVGAGI. The CDR3 has 16 amino acids. V gave up 2 bases and J gave up 2 bases, with 12 bases separating them. The CDR3 sequence: CASSYPQWANTGELFF. CDR3 in DNA: TGTGCCAGCAGTTACCCGCAATGGGCAAACACCGGGGAGCTGTTTTTT.

The chain links TRBV2 to TRBJ2-3, with 9 bases matching TRBD1. After removal of 5 bases from V and 5 bases from J, the junction contained 8 bases not matched to a gene. There are 15 residues in the CDR3. Germline assignment: CDR1 SNHLY and CDR2 FYNNEI. Written as DNA, the CDR3 is TGTGCCAGCAGTCCGACAGGGGGGGGGTTAGATACGCAGTATTTT. Its translation: CASSPTGGGLDTQYF. The variable domain in full, with the rest retrieved from reference TRBV2 and TRBJ2-3, is EPEVTQTPSHQVTQMGQEVILRCVPISNHLYFYWYRQILGQKVEFLVSFYNNEISEKSEIFDDQFSVERPDGSNFTLKIRSTKLEDSAMYFCASSPTGGGLDTQYFGPGTRLTVL.

This clone was counted between two and nine times. V and J are TRBV2 and TRBJ1-5; 8 nucleotides line up with TRBD1. The length of the CDR3 is 14 residues. Losses at the gene ends were 6 bases for V and 5 bases for J; bases not matched to a gene: 6. Germline CDR1 reads SNHLY; CDR2 reads FYNNEI. The chain's CDR3 is CASSGQGIHQPQHF. CDR3 in DNA: TGTGCCAGCAGCGGACAGGGTATACATCAGCCCCAGCATTTT.

This rearrangement joins TRBV7-9 to TRBJ2-2, with D possibly matching TRBD1 (5 bases). Trimming stripped 4 bases from V and 2 bases from J, with 17 bases between. Per the germline V gene, CDR1 is SEHNR and CDR2 is FQNEAQ (reference sequence). CDR3 length: 17 residues. The CDR3 nucleotides read TGTGCCAGCAGCTCCCCACGTAGGACAACAAACACCGGGGAGCTGTTTTTT. Its protein product is CASSSPRRTTNTGELFF. Full variable domain (outside the CDR3, taken from reference TRBV7-9 and TRBJ2-2): DTGVSQNPRHKITKRGQNVTFRCDPISEHNRLYWYRQTLGQGPEFLTYFQNEAQLEKSRLLSDRFSAERPKGSFSTLEIQRTEQGDSAMYLCASSSPRRTTNTGELFFGEGSRLTVL.

This rearrangement joins TRBV4-1 to TRBJ2-7; D possibly corresponds to TRBD1 (6 bases). Germline loops: CDR1 MGHRA, CDR2 YSYEKL. With 3 bases removed from V and 0 bases from J, the gap between germline ends came to 9 bases. This CDR3 has 14 amino acids. The CDR3 DNA follows: TGCGCCAGCAGCCACCGGGACACCTCCTACGAGCAGTACTTC. Protein sequence: CASSHRDTSYEQYF.

This clone was observed a handful of times. This chain joins TRBV9 and TRBJ1-5; D is possibly TRBD1 (5 bases). Germline V lookup: CDR1 SGDLS, CDR2 YYNGEE. The CDR3 runs to 13 residues. V was cut by 2 bases and J by 9 bases, with 12 bases left in between. The CDR3 DNA reads TGTGCCAGCAGCGTTTTTGGGCAGGGGCCCCAGCATTTT. It encodes CASSVFGQGPQHF.

The chain carries TRBV7-8 and TRBJ1-2, with TRBD1 matching 9 bases. This CDR3 comprises 15 residues. V shed 2 bases and J 8 bases; nucleotides not matched to a gene: 9. Per germline, CDR1 SGHVS and CDR2 FQNEAQ. CDR3 nucleotides: TGTGCCAGCAGCTTATCGAGGGACAGGGCGGGGGGCTACACCTTC. It specifies CASSLSRDRAGGYTF.

This sequence joins TRBV13 and TRBJ2-7; D is perhaps TRBD2 (6 bases). The CDR3 is 16 residues long. CDR1 is PRHDT, CDR2 FYEKMQ, per germline (reference sequence). With 0 bases removed from V and 1 base from J, the gap between germline ends came to 13 bases. In DNA, the CDR3 is TGTGCCAGCAGCTTAGGCCTCGGCGGGACTTCCTACGAGCAGTACTTC. It is translated as CASSLGLGGTSYEQYF.

The chain joins TRBV5-1 to TRBJ2-3; TRBD2 might be the D (5 bases). Germline CDR1 SGHRS, CDR2 YFSETQ. CDR3 size: 15 residues. Trimming cost V 4 bases and J 6 bases, with 18 bases left between them. This CDR3 is CASSIRTSPVDTQYF. For the CDR3, the DNA is TGCGCCAGCAGCATCCGGACTTCTCCGGTGGATACGCAGTATTTT.